This T cell receptor (beta chain) emerged from a study of blood T cell repertoires in COVID-19. Original processing methods: Amplification with reference gene primers provided the estimates of nucleated cell counts. The assay was immunoSEQ multiplex PCR, and TCRdb's table has in-frame clones only and misses some. V and J calls and clone size follow that table, whereas D and trimming were derived from the DNA. The repertoire consists of 200,000 to 300,000 clones, with around 81% occurring once and the leading ten covering roughly 6.4%. CDR3 length equals 15 residues. Trimming cost V 6 bases and J 2 bases; bases outside gene matches: 4. Germline CDR1 reads MNHEY; CDR2 reads SVGAGI.

The TCR was taken from a woman aged 55-69 years with active or convalescent COVID-19. The chain links TRBV6-5 to TRBJ2-3, with 11 nucleotides matching TRBD2. The sequenced sample was peripheral blood. The CDR3 loop reads CASRASGGPTDTQYF. The CDR3 DNA sequence: TGTGCCAGCAGGGCTAGCGGGGGGCCCACAGATACGCAGTATTTT.